These 10 T cell receptor beta chains were all obtained from the same sample, sequenced in a study of regulatory T cells in long-lasting Graves disease. Time point defined: newly diagnosed GD, antithyroid drugs for less than 3 months. Researchers made the TCR library from RNA that was extracted from PBMCs. Researchers made TCR beta libraries by using iRepertoire HTBI primers and running Arm-PCR on CDR3 regions. Via MiXCR, TCRdb re-called the multiplex PCR reads, giving one row per CDR3 protein. The table has 400,000 to 650,000 distinct CDR3 sequences, about 16% seen once. These same records also appear under a second study, on T cells in Graves' hyperthyroidism and ophthalmopathy.

Sequences were derived from peripheral blood mononuclear cells (PBMCs), sampled at new diagnosis, from a patient treated with antithyroid drugs. The source of these receptors is a woman aged 35-65 years with Graves disease.

This clonotype was observed many times. The chain couples TRBV11-2 to TRBJ1-4; 7 bases fit TRBD1. Germline V lookup: CDR1 SGHAT, CDR2 FQNNGV. The V and J ends lost 1 base and 4 bases, in that order; junction bases with no gene match: 6. The length of the CDR3 is 16 residues. CDR3 DNA: TGTGCCAGCAGCTTAGGAGTGGGGACAGATAATGAAAAACTGTTTTTT. Its translation is CASSLGVGTDNEKLFF.

This clonotype turned up a few times. The rearrangement uses TRBV5-1 and TRBJ2-5; D is uncertain. The CDR3 extends over 13 amino acids. The V gene's germline CDR1 is SGHRS and CDR2 YFSETQ. V was clipped by 6 bases and J by 0 bases, with 9 bases between them. The CDR3 bases are TGCGCCAGCACTTGGGGAAACCAAGAGACCCAGTACTTC. It specifies CASTWGNQETQYF.

This clonotype was counted at least ten times. The J gene is TRBJ2-1, the V gene TRBV3-1; D unclear. This CDR3 is built from 16 residues. The germline gives CDR1 LGHDT, CDR2 YNNKEL (reference sequence). V lost 0 bases, J lost 0 bases, and 9 bases lay in between. Here the CDR3 reads CASSQDSPSSYNEQFF. CDR3 sequence (DNA): TGTGCCAGCAGCCAAGACTCCCCGAGCTCCTACAATGAGCAGTTCTTC.

This clonotype was seen ten or more times. The rearrangement uses TRBV3-1 and TRBJ1-1; D gene uncertain. This CDR3 has 14 amino acids. With 0 bases removed from V and 3 bases from J, the gap between germline ends came to 8 bases. Germline V CDR1 and CDR2: LGHDT, YNNKEL (reference sequence). The CDR3 loop is CASSQEFSDTEAFF. DNA for the CDR3: TGTGCCAGCAGCCAAGAGTTTTCAGACACTGAAGCTTTCTTT.

This clonotype was detected many times. The gene calls are TRBV29-1 and TRBJ2-3; D is undetermined. The V end was cut by 7 bases, the J end by 4 bases, with 6 bases between. The CDR3 totals 10 residues. Germline CDR1 reads SQVTM; CDR2 reads ANQGSEA. This CDR3 is CSASSDTQYF. DNA for the CDR3: TGCAGCGCCAGCTCAGATACGCAGTATTTT.

There are a few counts of this clonotype. J is TRBJ1-4 and V is TRBV12-5; D might be TRBD1 (5 bases). The CDR3 covers 14 residues. Germline lookup yields CDR1 LGHNT and CDR2 FRNRAP. Between the trimmed V and J ends, which lost 3 bases and 5 bases, there was a span of 10 bases. This chain's CDR3 is CASGFRPGNEKLFF. The CDR3 coding sequence is TGTGCTAGTGGTTTCCGACCAGGGAATGAAAAACTGTTTTTT.

The chain combines TRBV6-4 with TRBJ2-1, with TRBD1 matching 7 bases. Germline assignment: CDR1 MRHNA and CDR2 SNTAGT. This CDR3 has 16 amino acids. Trimming cost V 0 bases and J 7 bases; bases outside gene matches: 9. CDR3 region: CASSDSIGGLGNEQFF. The CDR3 DNA reads TGTGCCAGCAGTGACTCGATAGGGGGCCTGGGAAATGAGCAGTTCTTC.

This clonotype was observed many times. This chain connects TRBV6-5 to TRBJ1-6; TRBD1 might be the D (5 bases). The CDR3 is 15 residues long. Per the germline V gene, CDR1 is MNHEY and CDR2 is SVGAGI. V lost 0 bases, J lost 15 bases, and 18 bases lay in between. The CDR3 DNA sequence: TGTGCCAGCAGTTACTCGAAAACCTCCACCGGGGGCCTCCACTTT. The encoded protein is CASSYSKTSTGGLHF.

This clonotype was seen only a few times. This chain uses TRBV19 with TRBJ2-5; 8 nucleotides match TRBD2. The CDR3 totals 13 residues. J was trimmed by 5 bases and V by 5 bases; bases with no gene match: 4. The germline V gene encodes CDR1 LNHDA and CDR2 SQIVND (reference sequence). In DNA form, the CDR3 reads TGTGCCAGTAGTTCTCAGCGGGGGGAGACCCAGTACTTC. Its translation: CASSSQRGETQYF.

The V gene is TRBV3-1, the J gene TRBJ2-7, with unresolved D. Deletions cut 0 bases from V and 5 bases from J, with 14 bases between. The length of the CDR3 is 15 residues. Germline loops: CDR1 LGHDT, CDR2 YNNKEL (reference sequence). The CDR3 nucleotides read TGTGCCAGCAGCCAAGACCCGGACCACCGGGACGAGCAGTACTTC. This translates into CASSQDPDHRDEQYF.